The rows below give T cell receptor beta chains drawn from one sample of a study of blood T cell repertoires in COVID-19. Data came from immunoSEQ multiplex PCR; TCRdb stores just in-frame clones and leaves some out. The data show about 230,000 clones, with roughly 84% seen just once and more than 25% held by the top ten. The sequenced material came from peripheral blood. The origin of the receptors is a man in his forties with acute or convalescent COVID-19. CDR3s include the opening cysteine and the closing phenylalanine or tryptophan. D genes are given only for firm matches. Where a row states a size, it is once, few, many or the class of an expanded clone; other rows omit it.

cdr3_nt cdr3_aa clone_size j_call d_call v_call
TGTGCCAGCAGCTTTGGGGGGGGGCCGCAAGAGACCCAGTACTTC CASSFGGGPQETQYF - TRBJ2-5 - TRBV7-2
TGTGCCAGCGTTGACAGGGGGCTTGGGAATCAGCCCCAGCATTTT CASVDRGLGNQPQHF - TRBJ1-5 TRBD1 TRBV19
TGTGCCAGCAGCCCCGACAGGTACTCCACAGATACGCAGTATTTT CASSPDRYSTDTQYF - TRBJ2-3 - TRBV7-7
TGCGCCAGCAGCTTGGAAGGGGGCAAAAATAACTATGGCTACACCTTC CASSLEGGKNNYGYTF - TRBJ1-2 TRBD1 TRBV5-1
TGTGCCATCAGTGAGGGACAGGTTTATGGCTACACCTTC CAISEGQVYGYTF once TRBJ1-2 TRBD1 TRBV10-3
TGTGCCAGCAGCCGGGGACAGAACACTGAAGCTTTCTTT CASSRGQNTEAFF - TRBJ1-1 - TRBV6-6
TGTGCCAGCAGCTTAGCAGACAGATACTACGAGCAGTACTTC CASSLADRYYEQYF - TRBJ2-7 - TRBV7-8
TGTGCCAGCAGCCAAAATTATTACACTGAAGCTTTCTTT CASSQNYYTEAFF - TRBJ1-1 - TRBV14
TGTGCCAGCAGCTTAAGGAGTCTAGCGGGCTACGAGCAGTACTTC CASSLRSLAGYEQYF - TRBJ2-7 TRBD2 TRBV11-2
TGTGCCAGCAGCGGCGGGACAGGGGGTTTGGAAGCTTTCTTT CASSGGTGGLEAFF - TRBJ1-1 TRBD1 TRBV7-3
TGTGCCAGCAGCCCCCGCGGGACAGGGGCCAGCTCTGGGGCCAACGTCCTGACTTTC CASSPRGTGASSGANVLTF - TRBJ2-6 TRBD1 TRBV7-3
TGTGCCAGCAGTTCTGGACAGGATAACTATGGCTACACCTTC CASSSGQDNYGYTF - TRBJ1-2 TRBD1 TRBV28
TGTGCCAGCAGCTTCGGCGGGAGGACCTCCTTTGAGCAGTACTTC CASSFGGRTSFEQYF - TRBJ2-7 TRBD2 TRBV7-8
TGTGCCAGCAGCTACTGGACAGGGGTGAACACCGGGGAGCTGTTTTTT CASSYWTGVNTGELFF - TRBJ2-2 TRBD1 TRBV3-1/TRBV3-2
TGTGCCATCAGTGAGGAGAAGAACACCGGGGAGCTGTTTTTT CAISEEKNTGELFF - TRBJ2-2 - TRBV10-3
TGTGCCAGCTCACCCACCAGCGGGAGGGACGACGAGCAGTACTTC CASSPTSGRDDEQYF once TRBJ2-7 TRBD2 TRBV18
TGTGCCAGCAGCCCGGGGGGGGAGGGCCTTTATCGTGGTGAGCAGTTCTTC CASSPGGEGLYRGEQFF - TRBJ2-1 TRBD2 TRBV7-6
TGTGCCAGTAGTATAGCCAGGGATGACGAGACCCAGTACTTC CASSIARDDETQYF once TRBJ2-5 - TRBV19
TGTGCCAGCAGTCCCCCGGGACTAGTCTACGAGCAGTACTTC CASSPPGLVYEQYF - TRBJ2-7 TRBD2 TRBV6-5
TGTGCCAGTAGTATAAAGGGAGGGGTCACCGGGGAGCTGTTTTTT CASSIKGGVTGELFF once TRBJ2-2 TRBD2 TRBV19
TGTGCCAGTACCCAGACCGACAGGTCGCGTGGCTACACCTTC CASTQTDRSRGYTF - TRBJ1-2 - TRBV19
TGTGCCAGCTCTTCACGCATTCCAGAGCGGATTAGCAATCAGCCCCAGCATTTT CASSSRIPERISNQPQHF - TRBJ1-5 - TRBV18
TGTGCCAGCAGCCGATCGACAGGGAACACTGAAGCTTTCTTT CASSRSTGNTEAFF few TRBJ1-1 - TRBV6-2/TRBV6-3
TGTGCCAGCAGTCCCTGGACAGCAGTCCAAGAGACCCAGTACTTC CASSPWTAVQETQYF - TRBJ2-5 - TRBV27
TGCAGCGGCACAGGAGCCCCCATGGGTGAAGCTTTCTTT CSGTGAPMGEAFF - TRBJ1-1 - TRBV29-1
TGTGCCAGCAGTGCGGACAGGCCGACTTTGACCTACGAGCAGTACTTC CASSADRPTLTYEQYF - TRBJ2-7 TRBD1 TRBV6-1
TGTGCCAGCAGCTTAGGGGGACAGAATCAGCCCCAGCATTTT CASSLGGQNQPQHF few TRBJ1-5 TRBD1 TRBV5-4
TGTGCCAGCAGCCCTATGGCGGCGGGCATCTACAATGAGCAGTTCTTC CASSPMAAGIYNEQFF - TRBJ2-1 - TRBV7-3
TGTGCCAGCAGTTTAGGACTTCCCGGCTCTGGAAACACCATATATTTT CASSLGLPGSGNTIYF once TRBJ1-3 - TRBV27
TGTGCCAGCAGTGACCATACCGGGGGGGCGGAGACCCAGTACTTC CASSDHTGGAETQYF - TRBJ2-5 TRBD2 TRBV6-1
TGTGCCAGCAGGTACGGGACTAGCTACGAGCAGTACTTC CASRYGTSYEQYF - TRBJ2-7 TRBD2 TRBV12-3/TRBV12-4
TGTGCCAGCAGCCTCGGGGGCTCCTACAATGAGCAGTTCTTC CASSLGGSYNEQFF - TRBJ2-1 - TRBV9
TGTGCCAGCAGCTCGGGAGGGCCGCCAGATACGCAGTATTTT CASSSGGPPDTQYF once TRBJ2-3 TRBD2 TRBV6-5
TGTGCCACCAGCAGAGGACCGGGACAGACAGCCAAAAACATTCAGTACTTC CATSRGPGQTAKNIQYF - TRBJ2-4 TRBD1 TRBV15
TGTGCCAGCAGCTTTCGGCAGTCAGGTCAGCCCCAGCATTTT CASSFRQSGQPQHF - TRBJ1-5 - TRBV5-6